This TCR beta chain stems from a study of OX40 agonist ivuxolimab in advanced cancers. Context from the whole study: Ivuxolimab was a fully human IgG2 agonistic monoclonal antibody targeting the costimulatory receptor OX40 (CD134). The point of sequencing TCRbeta in the periphery was to test whether ivuxolimab changed TCR sequence diversity and drove clonal T-cell expansion. Intravenous ivuxolimab was administered to patients every 2 weeks at six dose levels: 0.01, 0.1, 0.3, 1.5, 3 and 10 mg/kg. In the dose-escalation cohort, roughly 80% of patients were male, and the mean age was approximately 55 years, with a range of about 23 to 85. Prior anti-PD-1, anti-PD-L1 or anti-CTLA-4 therapy was permitted, and about 40% of dose-escalation patients had received checkpoint inhibitors. Of the approximately 54 patients in dose escalation, 19 had hepatocellular carcinoma, some 15 had melanoma, 9 had renal cell carcinoma and 9 had head and neck cancer. Partial responses occurred in three dose-escalation patients, of whom one had hepatocellular carcinoma and two had cutaneous melanoma. The paper reports the monotherapy dose-escalation portion (N of about 54 patients) of the phase I ivuxolimab trial.

In the germline V gene (reference sequence), CDR1 corresponds to SGHAT and CDR2 to FQDESV. Inclusive of the bounding cysteine and phenylalanine, the CDR3 is 13 residues long. The read is trimmed to its CDR3 DNA, 39 bases read in frame from base 1. Deletion took 5 bases off V and 7 bases off J, with a span of 15 bases between the germline ends. Genomic DNA was extracted from sorted cells for sequencing of the TCRbeta CDR3 region. The immunoSEQ Assay was used for sequencing of TCRbeta CDR3 regions. TCRdb limited this immuneACCESS table to in-frame rearrangements with V and J called. A share of clones is missing; checked studies link under half to unresolved V genes, and the rest is unexplained. Present in this sample are about 90,000 clones, approximately 91% of which were seen just once. Jointly, the top ten make up less than 0.35% of the sample. The trial excluded patients who had a history of autoimmune disease or were on systemic immunosuppression. Peripheral blood for TCR sequencing was collected from all dose cohorts at baseline, on cycle 4 day 1, and on cycle 7 day 1. Samples came from an open-label, multicenter, first-in-human phase I dose-escalation trial of ivuxolimab. Adults with locally advanced or metastatic melanoma, renal cell, hepatocellular, or head and neck squamous cell carcinoma were enrolled in the trial. Before TCR sequencing, CD4+ T cells and CD8+ T cells from peripheral blood were sorted into separate populations.

The research as a whole found: In partial responders in the 0.1-3.0 mg/kg groups, normalized peripheral clonal expansion was found to be among the lowest, especially among CD8+ T cells. Which antigens the clonally expanded peripheral T cells were specific for was not determined. Low levels of normalized T-cell clonal expansion were also seen in some nonresponding patients. On average, CD8+ T cells showed more expanded clones than CD4+ T cells after ivuxolimab. Clonal expansion of both CD4+ and CD8+ blood T cells was observed from baseline to week 6 at doses 0.1 to 3.0 mg/kg.

A note on this clone: What antigen it recognizes has not been identified. Base qualities are not provided; no much larger clone lies one nucleotide away.

The input for sequencing was CD4+ or CD8+ T cells sorted from blood, taken in a trial of the OX40 agonist ivuxolimab. This chain is built from TRBV11-1 and TRBJ2-7, with the identity of the D gene unclear. This TCR was sampled from an adult with an advanced solid tumor such as melanoma, head and neck, liver or kidney cancer. The CDR3 corresponds to CASSPYMSREQYF. The DNA reads TGTGCCAGCAGCCCGTATATGTCACGGGAGCAGTACTTC.